This T cell receptor (beta chain) stems from a study of early T cells in non-severe SARS-CoV-2 infection. Comments on this clonotype: Its target is not known.

TCRdb fed the 5' RACE reads into MiXCR, producing one record per CDR3 protein. This repertoire shows around 47,000 distinct CDR3 sequences, 11% found once; its top ten account for around 9.8%. Study-wide points: VDJdb matching favored anti-spike CD8 responses, missing private and CD4 specificities.

Material for sequencing was whole blood. The TCR comes from an adult who was a healthcare worker with PCR-confirmed SARS-CoV-2 infection or an uninfected control (not recorded which).

DNA of the CDR3: TGTGCCAGCAGCGTAGACCCCGGGGGGCCGGGCACCGGGGAGCTGTTTTTT. Translating it yields CASSVDPGGPGTGELFF. The rearrangement joins TRBV9 to TRBJ2-2, with D possibly TRBD2 on 7 matching bases. V lost 0 bases, J lost 4 bases, and 16 bases lay in between. The CDR3 runs to 17 residues. Per germline, CDR1 SGDLS and CDR2 YYNGEE. Supplemented by reference TRBV9 and TRBJ2-2, the full variable domain reads DSGVTQTPKHLITATGQRVTLRCSPRSGDLSVYWYQQSLDQGLQFLIQYYNGEERAKGNILERFSAQQFPDLHSELNLSSLELGDSALYFCASSVDPGGPGTGELFFGEGSRLTVL.